Described below is a single TCR beta chain sequence and its context. Ages ranged from about 18 to 89 years, with residence in 20 to 30 US areas. Two consecutive negative NP/OP PCR tests, clearance, or resolved symptoms defined Cohort 3 recovery. The data were taken from a study of blood T cell repertoires in COVID-19. As for the study in general: Specimens from acute and convalescent COVID-19 originated in the United States, Italy and Spain.

The V gene's germline CDR1 is SGHRS and CDR2 YFSETQ. V gave up 4 bases and J gave up 5 bases; unmatched junction bases: 5. The CDR3 consists of 15 residues. Produced via immunoSEQ multiplex PCR; TCRdb's table is partial and in-frame only. The sample shows approximately 300,000 clones, roughly nine tenths of them seen only once. Material: PBMCs or T cells enriched from blood (not recorded which). This receptor was identified in a man between 60 and 75 years old who had recovered from COVID-19. The J gene is TRBJ2-1, the V gene TRBV5-1; TRBD1 matches at 11 bases. CDR3 nucleotides: TGCGCCAGCAGCCTGCCGGGACAGGGGGACAATGAGCAGTTCTTC. Protein product: CASSLPGQGDNEQFF.